This TCR beta chain was sequenced in a study of blood T cell repertoires in COVID-19. Study information: Sample material is recorded as cDNA or gDNA derived from T cells, B-cell-depleted T cells, or PBMCs.

Unmatched junction bases numbered 16, after V lost 7 bases and J lost 2 bases. The CDR3 sequence is 17 residues long. Germline CDR1 is SNHLY and CDR2 is FYNNEI. Profiling relied on immunoSEQ multiplex PCR, and the TCRdb table lists in-frame clones only, not all of them. The sample shows 250,000 to 400,000 clones, 85% to 90% of them seen only once. The receptor's source is a woman aged 25-40 years with COVID-19, enrolled during active disease. What was sequenced was peripheral blood. The gene calls are TRBV2 and TRBJ2-5; TRBD1 matches at 7 bases. The CDR3 DNA sequence: TGTGCCAGCAATGTGTGGGAAGCAGGGGGAATACAAGAGACCCAGTACTTC. Residues: CASNVWEAGGIQETQYF.